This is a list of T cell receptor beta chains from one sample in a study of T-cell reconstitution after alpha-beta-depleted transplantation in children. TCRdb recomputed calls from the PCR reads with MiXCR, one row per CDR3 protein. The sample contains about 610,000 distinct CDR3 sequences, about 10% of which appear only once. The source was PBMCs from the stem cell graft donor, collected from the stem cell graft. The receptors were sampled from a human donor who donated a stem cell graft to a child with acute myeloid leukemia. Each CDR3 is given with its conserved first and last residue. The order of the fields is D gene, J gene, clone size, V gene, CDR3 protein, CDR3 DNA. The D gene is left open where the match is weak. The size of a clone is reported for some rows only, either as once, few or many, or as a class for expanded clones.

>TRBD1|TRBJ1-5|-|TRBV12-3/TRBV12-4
CASSFGTDQPQHF
TGTGCCAGCAGTTTCGGGACAGATCAGCCCCAGCATTTT
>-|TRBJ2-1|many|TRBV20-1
CSAQDQNSNEQFF
TGCAGTGCTCAAGACCAAAATTCCAATGAGCAGTTCTTC
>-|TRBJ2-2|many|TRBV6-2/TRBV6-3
CASSATGSGELFF
TGTGCCAGCAGTGCTACAGGGTCCGGGGAGCTGTTTTTT
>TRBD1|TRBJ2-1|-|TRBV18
CASSRSDRGSNEQFF
TGTGCCAGCTCACGCTCGGACAGGGGATCTAATGAGCAGTTCTTC
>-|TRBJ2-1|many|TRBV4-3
CASSQRLESYNEQFF
TGCGCCAGCAGCCAGAGGCTGGAAAGCTACAATGAGCAGTTCTTC
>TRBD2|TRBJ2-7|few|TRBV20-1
CSASRGLAGVEQYF
TGCAGTGCGTCCCGGGGACTAGCGGGAGTCGAGCAGTACTTC
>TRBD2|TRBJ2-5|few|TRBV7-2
CASSLSPSGQETQYF
TGTGCCAGCAGCTTATCGCCTAGCGGCCAAGAGACCCAGTACTTC
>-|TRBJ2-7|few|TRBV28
CASSLTVRNSYEQYF
TGTGCCAGCAGTTTAACGGTAAGGAACTCCTACGAGCAGTACTTC
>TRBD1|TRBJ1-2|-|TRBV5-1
CASSPGTGPPGNYGYTF
TGCGCCAGCAGCCCCGGGACAGGGCCACCGGGAAACTATGGCTACACCTTC
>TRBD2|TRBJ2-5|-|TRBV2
CASSERLRLAGVGGETQYF
TGTGCCAGCAGTGAACGACTAAGGCTAGCGGGAGTCGGGGGAGAGACCCAGTACTTC
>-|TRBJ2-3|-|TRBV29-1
CSVDQESTDTQYF
TGCAGCGTCGACCAGGAGAGCACAGATACGCAGTATTTT
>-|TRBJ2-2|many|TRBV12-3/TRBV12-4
CASSLESYRTGELFF
TGTGCCAGCAGTTTGGAGTCGTATCGCACCGGGGAGCTGTTTTTT
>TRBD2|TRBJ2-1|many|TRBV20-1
CSAAWTSGSQFF
TGCAGTGCTGCATGGACTAGCGGGAGTCAGTTCTTC
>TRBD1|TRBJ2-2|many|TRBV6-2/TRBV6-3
CASSLVNRGRTGELFF
TGTGCCAGCAGTTTGGTCAACAGGGGACGCACCGGGGAGCTGTTTTTT
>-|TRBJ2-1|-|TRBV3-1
CASRHILGGHNEQFF
TGTGCCAGCAGGCACATACTAGGAGGACACAATGAGCAGTTCTTC
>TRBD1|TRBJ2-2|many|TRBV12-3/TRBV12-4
CASTPRTGAGTGELFF
TGTGCCAGCACCCCTAGGACAGGGGCAGGCACCGGGGAGCTGTTTTTT
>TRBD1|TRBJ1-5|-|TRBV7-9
CASSEGQGWQPQHF
TGTGCCAGCAGCGAAGGACAGGGGTGGCAGCCCCAGCATTTT
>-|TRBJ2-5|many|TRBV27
CASSQIQGETQYF
TGTGCCAGCAGTCAGATTCAGGGAGAGACCCAGTACTTC
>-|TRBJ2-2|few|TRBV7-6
CASSFREAGELFF
TGTGCCAGCAGCTTCAGGGAGGCCGGGGAGCTGTTTTTT
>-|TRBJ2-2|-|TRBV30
CAWRSSFGELFF
TGTGCCTGGAGGAGTTCGTTCGGGGAGCTGTTTTTT
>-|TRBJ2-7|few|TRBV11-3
CASSSFKLGGGPSSYEQYF
TGTGCCAGCAGCTCGTTTAAACTAGGGGGGGGCCCAAGCTCCTACGAGCAGTACTTC
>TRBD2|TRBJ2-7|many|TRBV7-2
CASSLKLAGQYEQYF
TGTGCCAGCAGCTTAAAACTAGCGGGACAGTACGAGCAGTACTTC
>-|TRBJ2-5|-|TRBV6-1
CASSKLTGLFGETQYF
TGTGCCAGCAGTAAACTAACCGGACTATTCGGGGAGACCCAGTACTTC
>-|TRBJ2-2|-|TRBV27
CASSLLWGMSTGELFF
TGTGCCAGCAGTTTATTGTGGGGAATGAGCACCGGGGAGCTGTTTTTT
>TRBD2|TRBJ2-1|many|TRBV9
CASSIRSGSSYNEQFF
TGTGCCAGCAGCATACGAAGCGGGAGCTCCTACAATGAGCAGTTCTTC
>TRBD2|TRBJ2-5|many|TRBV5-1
CASRHSGQETQYF
TGCGCCAGCAGACATAGCGGGCAAGAGACCCAGTACTTC
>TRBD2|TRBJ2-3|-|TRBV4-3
CASSRGAGRTDTQYF
TGCGCCAGCAGCCGGGGAGCGGGACGCACAGATACGCAGTATTTT
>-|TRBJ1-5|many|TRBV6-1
CASSPGRTDQPQHF
TGTGCCAGCAGTCCCGGACGGACAGATCAGCCCCAGCATTTT
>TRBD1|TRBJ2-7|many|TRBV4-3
CASSQAGQGEQYF
TGCGCCAGCAGCCAAGCGGGACAGGGCGAGCAGTACTTC